Following are 25 T cell receptor beta chains from one sample sequenced in a study of radiation and T cells in renal cell carcinoma. Using immunoSEQ multiplex PCR, the repertoire was profiled, and TCRdb retains in-frame clones only, with some absent. The sample has 18,000 or so clones, about 61% seen once. Treatment given: treatment-naive control, cytoreductive nephrectomy. The sequencing here drew on tumor tissue, taken from a patient whose treatment was nephrectomy without radiotherapy. The receptors stem from a man aged 50 or older with renal cell carcinoma.

The chain couples TRBV6-5 to TRBJ1-6; no clear D gene. V was pared by 7 bases and J by 6 bases, with 7 bases between. The CDR3 extends over 12 amino acids. Germline CDR1 is MNHEY and CDR2 is SVGAGI. CDR3 residues: CASTGGNSPLHF. The DNA of the CDR3 is TGTGCCAGCACAGGAGGTAATTCACCCCTCCACTTT.

The chain couples TRBV20-1 to TRBJ2-7; no clear D gene. The CDR3 sequence is 11 residues long. Trimming took off 6 bases at V and 1 base at J, with 7 bases between the two ends. Germline assignment: CDR1 DFQATT and CDR2 SNEGSKA (reference sequence). The CDR3 protein is CSAQASYEQYF. The CDR3 DNA reads TGCAGTGCCCAGGCTTCCTACGAGCAGTACTTC.

The CDR3 region is CATSRGGNGNQPQHF. CDR3 sequence (DNA): TGTGCCACCAGCAGAGGAGGAAACGGGAATCAGCCCCAGCATTTT. The V call is TRBV15, the J call TRBJ1-5, with D hard to call. CDR3 size: 15 residues. In germline, CDR1 is LNHNV, CDR2 YYDKDF (reference sequence). Trimming pared 1 base from V and 4 bases from J, leaving 11 bases between.

This chain links TRBV5-4 with TRBJ2-7; D gene unclear. This CDR3 has 12 amino acids. CDR1 and CDR2 (germline): SGHNT, YYREEE (reference sequence). Trimming removed 1 base at V and 7 bases at J, with 9 bases between. DNA for the CDR3: TGTGCCAGCAGCTTGCCGTCCGGGGAGCAGTACTTC. It specifies CASSLPSGEQYF. The full variable domain, its missing parts supplied by reference TRBV5-4 and TRBJ2-7, is ETGVTQSPTHLIKTRGQQVTLRCSSQSGHNTVSWYQQALGQGPQFIFQYYREEENGRGNFPPRFSGLQFPNYSSELNVNALELDDSALYLCASSLPSGEQYFGPGTRLTVT.

V and J are TRBV25-1 and TRBJ2-7; 8 bases match TRBD2. Trimming removed 4 bases from V and 4 bases from J; junction bases left unmatched: 9. The CDR3 contains 15 residues. Germline V gene data show CDR1 as MGHDK and CDR2 as SYGVNS. The DNA of the CDR3 is TGTGCCAGCAGTGGGGACGGGGGGGGAATATACGAGCAGTACTTC. Protein: CASSGDGGGIYEQYF.

This chain joins TRBV29-1 and TRBJ1-2, with a tentative D call TRBD1 (5 bases). The CDR3 runs 15 residues. Trimming pared 5 bases from V and 3 bases from J, leaving 19 bases between. Germline lookup yields CDR1 SQVTM and CDR2 ANQGSEA. In DNA, the CDR3 is TGCAGCGTTCCCTCGGTCTTTCGGGACGACTATGGCTACACCTTC. Residues: CSVPSVFRDDYGYTF.

In DNA form, the CDR3 reads TGTGCCAGTAGTGGCCTCAGGTACTCTGGAAACACCATATATTTT. It encodes CASSGLRYSGNTIYF. V and J are TRBV19 and TRBJ1-3; D not certain. CDR3 length equals 15 residues. In germline, CDR1 is LNHDA, CDR2 SQIVND (reference sequence). The germline V and J ends were trimmed by 5 bases and 0 bases, with 11 bases remaining between them. Variable domain in full (rest from reference TRBV19 and TRBJ1-3): DGGITQSPKYLFRKEGQNVTLSCEQNLNHDAMYWYRQDPGQGLRLIYYSQIVNDFQKGDIAEGYSVSREKKESFPLTVTSAQKNPTAFYLCASSGLRYSGNTIYFGEGSWLTVV.

This chain joins TRBV29-1 and TRBJ2-6, with a possible D match to TRBD1 (7 bases). This CDR3 spans 14 amino acids. In germline, CDR1 is SQVTM, CDR2 ANQGSEA. V was clipped by 3 bases and J by 4 bases, with 10 bases between them. In DNA, the CDR3 is TGCAGCGTTGAGGAGGGGGCCGGGGCCAACGTCCTGACTTTC. This gives the protein CSVEEGAGANVLTF. Full variable domain (remainder filled in from reference TRBV29-1 and TRBJ2-6): SAVISQKPSRDICQRGTSLTIQCQVDSQVTMMFWYRQQPGQSLTLIATANQGSEATYESGFVIDKFPISRPNLTFSTLTVSNMSPEDSSIYLCSVEEGAGANVLTFGAGSRLTVL.

V gene TRBV5-6 combines with J gene TRBJ1-1, with D unclear. Germline V gives CDR1 SGHDT, CDR2 YYEEEE. This CDR3 has 13 amino acids. Trimming took off 0 bases at V and 2 bases at J, with 5 bases between the two ends. The CDR3 region is CASSLGGNTEAFF. CDR3 in DNA: TGTGCCAGCAGCTTGGGTGGTAACACTGAAGCTTTCTTT.

This clone was recorded once. The chain recombines TRBV30 with TRBJ1-2; the D is unclear. Germline loops: CDR1 GTSNPN, CDR2 SVGIG (reference sequence). V lost 4 bases to trimming and J lost 7 bases, with 16 bases between them. CDR3 size: 13 residues. The CDR3 here is CAWTGGRLGGYTF. CDR3 DNA sequence: TGTGCCTGGACCGGCGGACGTCTCGGTGGCTACACCTTC.

This chain joins TRBV9 and TRBJ1-2, with a possible D match to TRBD1 (6 bases). Looked up from germline, CDR1 is SGDLS and CDR2 is YYNGEE. Trimming removed 0 bases at V and 2 bases at J, with 14 bases between. This CDR3 is 16 amino acids long. CDR3: CASSVDAGEPNYGYTF. CDR3 nucleotides: TGTGCCAGCAGCGTAGATGCAGGGGAGCCAAACTATGGCTACACCTTC.

V gene TRBV4-1 combines with J gene TRBJ1-4; D possibly corresponds to TRBD1 (6 bases). This CDR3 region has 18 residues. Per the germline V gene, CDR1 is MGHRA and CDR2 is YSYEKL. V lost 4 bases, J lost 8 bases, and 26 bases lay in between. This chain's CDR3 is CASSRNQGGTATREKLFF. DNA for the CDR3: TGCGCCAGCAGCCGAAATCAAGGGGGAACAGCAACGAGGGAAAAACTGTTTTTT.

The rearrangement uses TRBV5-4 and TRBJ2-5; D is uncertain. Trimming pared 4 bases from V and 2 bases from J, leaving 12 bases between. The germline gives CDR1 SGHNT, CDR2 YYREEE (reference sequence). CDR3 size: 14 residues. Here the CDR3 DNA reads TGTGCCAGCAGCGGAGAGGACGGACAAGAGACCCAGTACTTC. It is translated as CASSGEDGQETQYF.

This clone has a handful of counts. This rearrangement joins TRBV7-9 to TRBJ2-1, with TRBD1 as a possible D gene (5 bases). This CDR3 has 14 amino acids. Germline V gene data show CDR1 as SEHNR and CDR2 as FQNEAQ (reference sequence). V was cut by 1 base and J by 7 bases, with 11 bases left in between. CDR3 nucleotides: TGTGCCAGCAGCTTAGTACAGGCGTTTAATGAGCAGTTCTTC. The encoded protein is CASSLVQAFNEQFF.

This clone is a singleton in its sample. V and J are TRBV27 and TRBJ2-2; D is unresolved. The CDR3 has 12 residues. V was clipped by 8 bases and J by 3 bases, with 7 bases between them. Germline V lookup: CDR1 MNHEY, CDR2 SMNVEV (reference sequence). The CDR3 protein is CASATYTGELFF. The CDR3 DNA sequence: TGTGCCAGCGCCACTTACACCGGGGAGCTGTTTTTT.

This clone was recorded a few times. This rearrangement joins TRBV20-1 to TRBJ1-1; weak D call: TRBD1 (6 bases). Germline V gene data show CDR1 as DFQATT and CDR2 as SNEGSKA (reference sequence). Trimming cost V 3 bases and J 11 bases, with 10 bases left between them. This CDR3 contains 10 residues. The CDR3 protein is CSARTGLAFF. CDR3 in DNA: TGCAGTGCTAGGACAGGATTGGCTTTCTTT.

This clone was recorded a few times. The V call is TRBV6-1, the J call TRBJ2-2; a possible D gene is TRBD2 (5 bases). Germline CDR1 MNHNS, CDR2 SASEGT. This CDR3 comprises 16 residues. V was shortened by 2 bases and J by 0 bases, with 10 bases between the two germline ends. The CDR3 sequence: CASSERGGANTGELFF. CDR3 bases: TGTGCCAGCAGTGAACGGGGTGGGGCGAACACCGGGGAGCTGTTTTTT.

Judged by abundance, this clone is medium-sized (0.01 to 0.1%). V and J are TRBV2 and TRBJ1-1, with TRBD1 as a possible D gene (5 bases). Deletions cut 8 bases from V and 0 bases from J, with 19 bases between. Germline CDR1 SNHLY, CDR2 FYNNEI. This CDR3 is 16 amino acids long. CDR3 loop: CASRMSGNRMNTEAFF. CDR3 bases: TGTGCCAGCCGTATGAGCGGAAACAGGATGAACACTGAAGCTTTCTTT. The whole variable domain, remainder taken from reference TRBV2 and TRBJ1-1, is EPEVTQTPSHQVTQMGQEVILRCVPISNHLYFYWYRQILGQKVEFLVSFYNNEISEKSEIFDDQFSVERPDGSNFTLKIRSTKLEDSAMYFCASRMSGNRMNTEAFFGQGTRLTVV.

The chain has TRBV2 and TRBJ2-6; D perhaps matches TRBD2 (6 bases). Trimming stripped 5 bases from V and 0 bases from J, with 14 bases between. Per germline, CDR1 SNHLY and CDR2 FYNNEI. The CDR3 is 17 residues long. The CDR3 loop reads CASSLRTIRSGANVLTF. The CDR3 nucleotides read TGTGCCAGCAGTTTAAGGACTATCCGCTCTGGGGCCAACGTCCTGACTTTC.

The genes are TRBV9 and TRBJ1-5; D gene uncertain. V lost 4 bases and J 0 bases, leaving 8 bases between the germline ends. Germline CDR1 SGDLS, CDR2 YYNGEE. The CDR3 covers 14 residues. CDR3: CASSPGDSNQPQHF. The DNA of the CDR3 is TGTGCCAGCAGCCCAGGAGATAGCAATCAGCCCCAGCATTTT.

The chain is built from TRBV30 and TRBJ2-3; D gene ambiguous. V was shortened by 0 bases and J by 5 bases, with 6 bases between the two germline ends. Germline V gene sequence: CDR1 GTSNPN, CDR2 SVGIG (reference sequence). The CDR3 sequence is 12 residues long. The CDR3 nucleotides are TGTGCCTGGAGTGTACATAGAGATACGCAGTATTTT. The encoded protein is CAWSVHRDTQYF.

The chain couples TRBV4-2 to TRBJ2-7, with TRBD2 identical over 11 bases. The germline V gene encodes CDR1 LGHNA and CDR2 YNFKEQ. The CDR3 consists of 16 residues. After removal of 4 bases from V and 2 bases from J, the junction contained 7 bases not matched to a gene. The CDR3 DNA reads TGTGCCAGCAGCCCGGGACGGGGACTAGCGGCCTACGAGCAGTACTTC. Amino acid sequence: CASSPGRGLAAYEQYF.

This chain joins TRBV13 and TRBJ2-3; the D is unclear. The CDR3 runs to 14 residues. Germline loops: CDR1 PRHDT, CDR2 FYEKMQ (reference sequence). V was clipped by 0 bases and J by 2 bases, with 6 bases between them. CDR3 coding DNA: TGTGCCAGCAGCTTAGGCCTCGACACAGATACGCAGTATTTT. Residues: CASSLGLDTDTQYF. Using reference TRBV13 and TRBJ2-3 for the parts outside the CDR3, the full variable domain is AAGVIQSPRHLIKEKRETATLKCYPIPRHDTVYWYQQGPGQDPQFLISFYEKMQSDKGSIPDRFSAQQFSDYHSELNMSSLELGDSALYFCASSLGLDTDTQYFGPGTRLTVL.

Details on this clone: The junction and the germline gene differ at one end; a read error may be behind it. The CDR3 DNA sequence: TGTGCTAGCAGCTACGGACAGGGTCCCTACGAGCAGTACTTC. This encodes CASSYGQGPYEQYF. The chain carries TRBV7-7 and TRBJ2-7; 8 positions agree with TRBD1. The CDR3 sequence is 14 residues long. In germline, CDR1 is SSHAT, CDR2 FNYEAQ (reference sequence).

The chain joins TRBV2 to TRBJ2-3, with 9 positions matching TRBD1. Trimming cost V 4 bases and J 6 bases; bases outside gene matches: 11. This CDR3 has 16 residues. Germline V gives CDR1 SNHLY, CDR2 FYNNEI. The CDR3 nucleotides read TGTGCCAGCAGTGCTGGAAACAGGGGGCGATTGGATACGCAGTATTTT. This translates into CASSAGNRGRLDTQYF. Together with reference TRBV2 and TRBJ2-3, the CDR3 gives the full variable domain: EPEVTQTPSHQVTQMGQEVILRCVPISNHLYFYWYRQILGQKVEFLVSFYNNEISEKSEIFDDQFSVERPDGSNFTLKIRSTKLEDSAMYFCASSAGNRGRLDTQYFGPGTRLTVL.